This passage covers 19 T cell receptor beta chains from one sample sequenced in a study of cytomegalovirus exposure and HLA in healthy donors. Use of 60 Vbeta and 13 Jbeta primers characterized the PCR. Sequencing was performed with immunoSEQ multiplex PCR; in TCRdb, only in-frame clones are kept and a portion is missing. The sample holds about 190,000 clones; around 79% are singletons and the top ten take roughly 1.5%. The sequenced sample consisted of PBMCs. The receptors shown here come from a woman aged 50 to 60 in good health and CMV-seronegative.

The V call is TRBV5-4, the J call TRBJ2-1; D possibly corresponds to TRBD2 (6 bases). There are 13 residues in the CDR3. The germline gives CDR1 SGHNT, CDR2 YYREEE (reference sequence). The ends were cut back, 3 bases at V and 5 bases at J, with 9 bases in the middle. The CDR3 bases are TGTGCCAGCAGCTCGACTAGTAACAATGAGCAGTTCTTC. It translates to CASSSTSNNEQFF.

V gene TRBV28 combines with J gene TRBJ2-7, with D tentatively TRBD1 (6 bases). V lost 2 bases and J lost 3, with 8 bases in between. The V gene's germline CDR1 is MDHEN and CDR2 SYDVKM. The length of the CDR3 is 13 residues. The chain's CDR3 is CASSLGQIYEQYF. In DNA form, the CDR3 reads TGTGCCAGCAGTTTAGGACAGATCTACGAGCAGTACTTC.

V usage is TRBV7-8 and J usage is TRBJ1-2, with D hard to call. V lost 3 bases and J 8 bases, leaving 13 bases between the germline ends. From germline, CDR1 is SGHVS and CDR2 FQNEAQ. CDR3 length equals 13 residues. The CDR3, as DNA: TGTGCCAGCAGCTTCATTGGAGAAGGAGGCTACACCTTC. This gives the protein CASSFIGEGGYTF.

In its sample, this clone was seen a few times. J is TRBJ1-4 and V is TRBV5-1, with a tentative D call TRBD1 (6 bases). CDR1 and CDR2 (germline): SGHRS, YFSETQ. The V end lost 0 bases, the J end lost 7 bases, and 13 bases lay between the germline ends. The CDR3 has 15 amino acids. CDR3 nucleotides: TGCGCCAGCAGCTTGGATCAGGGGTATAGTGAAAAACTGTTTTTT. It specifies CASSLDQGYSEKLFF.

DNA of the CDR3: TGTGCCAGCAGCCTCCAGGGGACAACTAATGAAAAACTGTTTTTT. It is translated as CASSLQGTTNEKLFF. The J gene is TRBJ1-4, the V gene TRBV7-2, with D perhaps TRBD1 (6 bases). CDR1 SGHTA and CDR2 FQGNSA come from the germline V gene. This CDR3 is 15 amino acids long. V was trimmed by 5 bases and J by 0 bases, leaving 10 bases between them.

This clone was seen just once. V usage is TRBV11-2 and J usage is TRBJ2-7, with D tentatively TRBD1 (5 bases). V dropped 5 bases and J dropped 0 bases, with 8 bases sitting between them. This CDR3 has 13 amino acids. CDR1 SGHAT and CDR2 FQNNGV come from the germline V gene. CDR3 coding DNA: TGTGCCAGCAGCACAGGATCCTCCTACGAGCAGTACTTC. This encodes CASSTGSSYEQYF.

The V and J genes are TRBV10-3 and TRBJ1-1; possible D gene TRBD1, 5 bases. Germline V gene data show CDR1 as ENHRY and CDR2 as SYGVKD. Trimming shortened V by 3 bases and J by 4 bases, and 15 bases separated the two germline ends. CDR3 length: 15 residues. This chain's CDR3 is CAISDDQGRSTEAFF. The DNA for the CDR3 is TGTGCCATCAGTGATGACCAGGGTCGGTCCACTGAAGCTTTCTTT.

The V and J genes are TRBV18 and TRBJ2-2, with 7 bases fitting TRBD1. This CDR3 has 16 amino acids. Germline V gene data show CDR1 as KGHSH and CDR2 as LQKENI. With V trimmed by 3 bases and J by 1 base, 5 bases remained unmatched. The CDR3: CASSPRQGGNTGELFF. For the CDR3, the DNA is TGTGCCAGCTCACCTCGACAGGGTGGGAACACCGGGGAGCTGTTTTTT.

The rearrangement links TRBV5-4 to TRBJ1-4; a possible D gene is TRBD1 (6 bases). Trimming cost V 4 bases and J 8 bases, with 18 bases left between them. This CDR3 is built from 15 residues. Germline V gene lookup returns CDR1 SGHNT and CDR2 YYREEE (reference sequence). In nucleotides, the CDR3 is TGTGCCAGCAGCGGGACCAGGGGTTTGAAGGAAAAACTGTTTTTT. Its translation: CASSGTRGLKEKLFF.

The genes are TRBV7-3 and TRBJ1-2, with TRBD1 matching over 7 bases. Germline-derived CDR1 and CDR2 are SGHTA and FQGTGA. The ends lost 1 base at V and 4 bases at J; junction bases unmatched: 3. CDR3 length equals 14 residues. DNA for the CDR3: TGTGCCAGCAGCTTAAATGCAGGGGGCTATGGCTACACCTTC. Its translation is CASSLNAGGYGYTF. Supplemented by reference TRBV7-3 and TRBJ1-2, the full variable domain reads GAGVSQTPSNKVTEKGKYVELRCDPISGHTALYWYRQSLGQGPEFLIYFQGTGAADDSGLPNDRFFAVRPEGSVSTLKIQRTERGDSAVYLCASSLNAGGYGYTFGSGTRLTVV.

The rearrangement links TRBV14 to TRBJ1-5; D is perhaps TRBD1 (5 bases). Germline V gene data show CDR1 as SGHDN and CDR2 as FVKESK. The CDR3 sequence is 15 residues long. The V end lost 2 bases, the J end lost 1 base, and 9 bases lay between the germline ends. The CDR3: CASSQTGGSNQPQHF. DNA for the CDR3: TGTGCCAGCAGCCAAACCGGGGGGAGCAATCAGCCCCAGCATTTT.

The chain recombines TRBV10-3 with TRBJ1-2; D gene uncertain. The CDR3 length is 12 residues. Germline V CDR1 and CDR2: ENHRY, SYGVKD. V was trimmed by 8 bases and J by 8 bases, leaving 15 bases between them. The CDR3 sequence: CAIGPGNGGYTF. The DNA of the CDR3 is TGTGCCATCGGGCCAGGCAATGGGGGCTACACCTTC.

V and J are TRBV2 and TRBJ1-5, with 7 bases that match TRBD1. CDR1 and CDR2 (germline): SNHLY, FYNNEI. The CDR3 is made up of 13 amino acids. The V and J ends lost 6 bases and 3 bases, in that order; junction bases with no gene match: 2. The CDR3 sequence: CASRGQNNQPQHF. DNA for the CDR3: TGTGCCAGCAGGGGACAGAACAATCAGCCCCAGCATTTT.

A single count supports this clone. V is TRBV19 and J is TRBJ2-7, with TRBD1 matching 8 bases. Unmatched junction bases numbered 7, after V lost 5 bases and J lost 1 base. In germline, CDR1 is LNHDA, CDR2 SQIVND (reference sequence). The CDR3 extends over 15 amino acids. CDR3 sequence reads: CASSQDRERSYEQYF. The CDR3 DNA follows: TGTGCCAGTAGTCAGGACAGGGAAAGGTCCTACGAGCAGTACTTC. Filled out from reference TRBV19 and TRBJ2-7, the complete variable domain reads DGGITQSPKYLFRKEGQNVTLSCEQNLNHDAMYWYRQDPGQGLRLIYYSQIVNDFQKGDIAEGYSVSREKKESFPLTVTSAQKNPTAFYLCASSQDRERSYEQYFGPGTRLTVT.

In its sample, this clone was seen a few times. This chain joins TRBV4-3 and TRBJ2-7; D gene uncertain. CDR1 and CDR2 from the germline V gene are LGHNA and YSLEER. The germline V and J ends were trimmed by 0 bases and 5 bases, with 11 bases remaining between them. The CDR3 has 14 amino acids. The CDR3 DNA reads TGCGCCAGCAGCCAAGATCTGCTCCTAGACGAGCAGTACTTC. As protein: CASSQDLLLDEQYF.

The chain carries TRBV10-3 and TRBJ2-3; 8 bases align to TRBD2. With 6 bases clipped from V and 2 bases from J, the junction kept 4 bases outside the gene matches. CDR3 length: 14 residues. Germline CDR1 reads ENHRY; CDR2 reads SYGVKD. The CDR3 reads CAISSGGTTDTQYF. CDR3 in DNA: TGTGCCATCAGCTCGGGAGGGACCACAGATACGCAGTATTTT.

This clone was seen a few times. The chain uses TRBV12-5 and TRBJ2-3; D might be TRBD1 (5 bases). The germline gives CDR1 LGHNT, CDR2 FRNRAP. V was trimmed by 2 bases and J by 0 bases, leaving 15 bases between them. The CDR3 totals 17 residues. This CDR3 reads CASGLPFEGVSTDTQYF. The CDR3 DNA reads as TGTGCTAGTGGTTTGCCCTTCGAAGGGGTGAGCACAGATACGCAGTATTTT.

The CDR3 coding sequence is TGTGCCAGCAGCTTAACTGCCCATTACGAGCAGTACTTC. Protein sequence: CASSLTAHYEQYF. The chain employs TRBV11-3 and TRBJ2-7; D not resolved. The ends were cut back, 2 bases at V and 4 bases at J, with 9 bases in the middle. The CDR3 consists of 13 residues. Germline lookup yields CDR1 SGHNT and CDR2 YENEEA.

This clone came up once. The rearrangement links TRBV7-2 to TRBJ2-5; 7 bases line up with TRBD2. The assigned J gene may be wrong: the sequence end matches TRBJ2-7 better. There are 14 residues in the CDR3. Germline V gene lookup returns CDR1 SGHTA and CDR2 FQGNSA. The CDR3 here is CASSSSSGSYEQYF. Here the CDR3 DNA reads TGTGCCAGCAGCTCCTCTAGCGGTTCCTACGAGCAGTACTTC.